The following is a T cell receptor beta chain sequence with its context. The antigen remains undetermined. CDR1 is SEHNR, CDR2 FQNEAQ, per germline (reference sequence). CDR3 size: 15 residues. Losses at the gene ends were 5 bases for V and 3 bases for J; bases not matched to a gene: 8. The method was immunoSEQ multiplex PCR; TCRdb's version includes in-frame clones alone and lacks a portion of them. The sample holds about 35,000 clones, around 80% seen once. The data were obtained in a study of OX40 agonist ivuxolimab in advanced cancers. Study summary: Patients were dosed intravenously with ivuxolimab at 0.01 to 10 mg/kg every 2 weeks.

Study-level points and caveats: The investigators did not determine what antigen specificity the expanded peripheral T cells had.

Specimen: CD4+ or CD8+ T cells sorted from blood, collected in a trial of the OX40 agonist ivuxolimab. The origin of this receptor is an adult with an advanced solid tumor such as melanoma, head and neck, liver or kidney cancer. The chain employs TRBV7-9 and TRBJ1-1, with TRBD1 identical over 8 bases. The CDR3 DNA follows: TGTGCCAGCAGCCTAGGACAGGGAGACTACACTGAAGCTTTCTTT. It is translated as CASSLGQGDYTEAFF.